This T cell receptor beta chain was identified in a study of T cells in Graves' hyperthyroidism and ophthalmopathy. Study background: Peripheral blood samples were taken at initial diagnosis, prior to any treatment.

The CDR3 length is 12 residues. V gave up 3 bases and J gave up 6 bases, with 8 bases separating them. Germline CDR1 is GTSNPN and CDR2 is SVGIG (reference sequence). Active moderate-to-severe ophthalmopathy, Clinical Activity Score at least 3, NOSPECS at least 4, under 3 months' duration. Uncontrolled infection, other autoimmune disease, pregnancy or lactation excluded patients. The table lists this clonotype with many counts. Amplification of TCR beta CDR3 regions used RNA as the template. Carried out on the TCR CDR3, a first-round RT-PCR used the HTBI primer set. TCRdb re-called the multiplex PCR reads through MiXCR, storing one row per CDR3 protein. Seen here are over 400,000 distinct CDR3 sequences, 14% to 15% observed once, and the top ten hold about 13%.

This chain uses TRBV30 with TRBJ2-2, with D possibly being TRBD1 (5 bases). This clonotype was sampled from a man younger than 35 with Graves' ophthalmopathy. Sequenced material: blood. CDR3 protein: CAWSRVPGELFF. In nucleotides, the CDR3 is TGTGCCTGGAGCAGGGTCCCCGGGGAGCTGTTTTTT.